These 20 T cell receptor beta chains came from one sample sequenced in a study of shared clonotypes between healthy human individuals. The assay was immunoSEQ multiplex PCR, and TCRdb's table has in-frame clones only and misses some. The sample gives about 1.1 million clones, roughly 80% of which show up once; roughly 0.9% is in the top ten. The specimen sequenced was memory CD4+ T cells from PBMCs. Subset meaning: CD45RA-negative fraction. All receptors derive from a man younger than 35 in good health. Some clones in this sample may be carry-over from other donors' samples.

The chain is built from TRBV10-3 and TRBJ1-3, with D perhaps TRBD1 (5 bases). Germline CDR1 reads ENHRY; CDR2 reads SYGVKD. V lost 4 bases, J lost 6 bases, and 13 bases lay in between. This CDR3 region has 14 residues. The CDR3 bases are TGTGCCATCAGTGGGGGCAGACCGGAAAACACCATATATTTT. This translates into CAISGGRPENTIYF.

The chain joins TRBV28 to TRBJ2-5; TRBD2 matches 8 bases. The CDR3 consists of 15 residues. The V gene end was trimmed by 3 bases and the J gene end by 5 bases; junction bases not matched to a gene: 8. Germline CDR1 MDHEN, CDR2 SYDVKM. CDR3 residues: CASSLPAGGRETQYF. The CDR3 DNA is TGTGCCAGCAGTTTGCCCGCGGGAGGTAGGGAGACCCAGTACTTC. The full variable domain, rest sourced from reference TRBV28 and TRBJ2-5, is DVKVTQSSRYLVKRTGEKVFLECVQDMDHENMFWYRQDPGLGLRLIYFSYDVKMKEKGDIPEGYSVSREKKERFSLILESASTNQTSMYLCASSLPAGGRETQYFGPGTRLLVL.

This clone was seen just once. The V gene is TRBV29-1, the J gene TRBJ1-1; D is ambiguous. V was trimmed by 2 bases and J by 3 bases, leaving 13 bases between them. The CDR3 spans 14 residues. Germline V CDR1 and CDR2: SQVTM, ANQGSEA. CDR3 amino acids: CSVEIRLTYTEAFF. In nucleotides, the CDR3 is TGCAGCGTTGAAATTCGCCTAACGTACACTGAAGCTTTCTTT. The full variable domain, in which reference TRBV29-1 and TRBJ1-1 provide the parts outside the CDR3, is SAVISQKPSRDICQRGTSLTIQCQVDSQVTMMFWYRQQPGQSLTLIATANQGSEATYESGFVIDKFPISRPNLTFSTLTVSNMSPEDSSIYLCSVEIRLTYTEAFFGQGTRLTVV.

The genes are TRBV2 and TRBJ1-2; 8 nucleotides line up with TRBD1. The length of the CDR3 is 14 residues. After removal of 7 bases from V and 4 bases from J, the junction contained 8 bases not matched to a gene. CDR1 is SNHLY and CDR2 is FYNNEI in the germline V gene. The CDR3 protein is CASNEDRVGYGYTF. The CDR3 region has the DNA TGTGCCAGCAATGAGGACAGGGTGGGCTATGGCTACACCTTC.

The chain combines TRBV14 with TRBJ1-3; D not resolved. V lost 3 bases, J lost 0 bases, and 15 bases lay in between. The CDR3 loop spans 17 amino acids. Looked up from germline, CDR1 is SGHDN and CDR2 is FVKESK. Here the CDR3 DNA reads TGTGCCAGCAGCCACTTACACGGGCAGGACTCTGGAAACACCATATATTTT. Translating gives CASSHLHGQDSGNTIYF.

This clone was detected only a few times. The V gene is TRBV11-2, the J gene TRBJ1-3; D is perhaps TRBD1 (6 bases). The CDR3 is made up of 14 amino acids. Looked up from germline, CDR1 is SGHAT and CDR2 is FQNNGV. V gave up 4 bases and J gave up 7 bases, with 14 bases separating them. CDR3 amino acids: CASSYDIQGNTIYF. CDR3 sequence (DNA): TGTGCCAGCAGCTACGACATCCAGGGGAACACCATATATTTT. The full variable domain, with the rest looked up from reference TRBV11-2 and TRBJ1-3, is EAGVAQSPRYKIIEKRQSVAFWCNPISGHATLYWYQQILGQGPKLLIQFQNNGVVDDSQLPKDRFSAERLKGVDSTLKIQPAKLEDSAVYLCASSYDIQGNTIYFGEGSWLTVV.

With respect to this clone: It is likely a read error: a sequence one base away is far more abundant. This chain links TRBV29-1 with TRBJ1-1, with D perhaps TRBD1 (5 bases). The ends were cut back, 5 bases at V and 1 base at J, with 14 bases in the middle. From germline, CDR1 is SQVTM and CDR2 ANQGSEA. The CDR3 is 14 amino acids. CDR3 sequence reads: CSVTSGASNTEAFF. The CDR3 nucleotides read TGCAGCGTTACCTCCGGGGCGTCGAACACTGAAGCTTTCTTT.

This clone was observed a handful of times. This chain links TRBV28 with TRBJ2-4; TRBD2 matches at 14 bases. The germline gives CDR1 MDHEN, CDR2 SYDVKM. V was clipped by 3 bases and J by 3 bases; unmatched bases: 10. This CDR3 comprises 19 residues. CDR3 DNA sequence: TGTGCCAGCAGTTTTCCACGGACTAGCGGGAGGCTGGGCAAAAACATTCAGTACTTC. Translating gives CASSFPRTSGRLGKNIQYF.

The chain is built from TRBV28 and TRBJ2-7; D may be TRBD1 or TRBD2 (5 bases each). The germline V gene encodes CDR1 MDHEN and CDR2 SYDVKM. CDR3 length: 13 residues. V was pared by 7 bases and J by 5 bases, with 15 bases between. For the CDR3, the DNA is TGTGCCAGCACCCGGGGCAGGGCCCACGAGCAGTACTTC. Translating it yields CASTRGRAHEQYF.

This chain uses TRBV28 with TRBJ2-7; 10 nucleotides align to TRBD1. The germline gives CDR1 MDHEN, CDR2 SYDVKM. Trimming took 8 bases from V and 2 from J; bases not matched to a gene: 15. The CDR3 extends over 17 amino acids. In nucleotides, the CDR3 is TGTGCCAGCCCCCGGGGACAGGGGAGAATTAGCGCCTACGAGCAGTACTTC. This codes for CASPRGQGRISAYEQYF.

The chain links TRBV27 to TRBJ2-2, with 9 bases that match TRBD2. Losses at the gene ends were 8 bases for V and 5 bases for J; bases not matched to a gene: 6. The CDR3 length is 14 residues. Germline V gene sequence: CDR1 MNHEY, CDR2 SMNVEV (reference sequence). The CDR3 DNA reads as TGTGCCAGCCGGAGAGCGGGAGGAACCGGGGAGCTGTTTTTT. It encodes CASRRAGGTGELFF.

The gene calls are TRBV6-5 and TRBJ2-7, with TRBD1 matching over 9 bases. The CDR3 has 13 residues. CDR1 is MNHEY and CDR2 is SVGAGI in the germline V gene. The V segment lost 6 bases and the J segment 2 bases; nucleotides outside the gene matches: 2. The CDR3, as DNA: TGTGCCAGCAGCCGGGACAGGGCCTACGAGCAGTACTTC. Translation: CASSRDRAYEQYF.

The chain employs TRBV6-5 and TRBJ2-1; D assignment may be TRBD1 or TRBD2 (5 bases each). The CDR3 totals 15 residues. Trimming shortened V by 2 bases and J by 2 bases, and 10 bases separated the two germline ends. In germline, CDR1 is MNHEY, CDR2 SVGAGI. The CDR3 loop reads CASSYRDPTYNEQFF. The CDR3 DNA is TGTGCCAGCAGTTACCGGGACCCCACCTACAATGAGCAGTTCTTC.

This chain links TRBV11-2 with TRBJ2-5, with D perhaps matching TRBD1 or TRBD2 (7 bases each). The CDR3 runs to 14 residues. Germline assignment: CDR1 SGHAT and CDR2 FQNNGV. The ends were cut back, 5 bases at V and 2 bases at J, with 12 bases in the middle. The CDR3 DNA is TGTGCCAGCAGCCGCAGGGGGGGACAAGAGACCCAGTACTTC. Protein: CASSRRGGQETQYF.

The chain employs TRBV5-4 and TRBJ1-1; the D is unclear. The ends were cut back, 5 bases at V and 0 bases at J, with 17 bases in the middle. CDR1 is SGHNT, CDR2 YYREEE, per germline (reference sequence). The CDR3 covers 16 residues. CDR3 protein: CASSVGQPIMNTEAFF. Here the CDR3 DNA reads TGTGCCAGCAGTGTCGGGCAGCCGATAATGAACACTGAAGCTTTCTTT.

This chain uses TRBV2 with TRBJ2-7, with 8 nucleotides matching TRBD2. CDR1 is SNHLY, CDR2 FYNNEI, per germline. Trimming cost V 6 bases and J 3 bases; bases outside gene matches: 7. There are 14 residues in the CDR3. As DNA, the CDR3 is TGTGCCAGCAGCACGGGAGGGTTGGTCTACGAGCAGTACTTC. Translated, it gives CASSTGGLVYEQYF.

To note about this clone: The same CDR3 arises from other DNA sequences in this sample as well. The V and J genes are TRBV7-9 and TRBJ2-7; D is unresolved. This CDR3 is 12 amino acids long. Trimming stripped 5 bases from V and 0 bases from J, with 5 bases between. Per germline, CDR1 SEHNR and CDR2 FQNEAQ (reference sequence). This chain's CDR3 is CASSLTSYEQYF. CDR3 nucleotides: TGTGCCAGCAGCCTCACCTCCTACGAGCAGTACTTC.

The genes are TRBV5-1 and TRBJ2-1; D is ambiguous. CDR1 is SGHRS, CDR2 YFSETQ, per germline. The CDR3 has 16 residues. V was cut by 0 bases and J by 0 bases, with 10 bases left in between. The CDR3 protein is CASSLGTLSSYNEQFF. CDR3 DNA sequence: TGCGCCAGCAGCTTGGGTACCCTCAGCTCCTACAATGAGCAGTTCTTC.

This chain joins TRBV5-1 and TRBJ1-2; 7 positions agree with TRBD1. After removal of 0 bases from V and 2 bases from J, the junction contained 4 bases not matched to a gene. CDR1 and CDR2 from the germline V gene are SGHRS and YFSETQ. The CDR3 contains 15 residues. CDR3 DNA sequence: TGCGCCAGCAGCTTGGGACAGGGAGTGAACTATGGCTACACCTTC. Its translation: CASSLGQGVNYGYTF.

This chain links TRBV11-3 with TRBJ2-1, with 7 bases aligning to TRBD2. The CDR3 runs to 15 residues. The germline gives CDR1 SGHNT, CDR2 YENEEA. The V gene end was trimmed by 0 bases and the J gene end by 4 bases; junction bases not matched to a gene: 3. Written as DNA, the CDR3 is TGTGCCAGCAGCTTAGAGGCTAGCGGATACAATGAGCAGTTCTTC. Encoded protein: CASSLEASGYNEQFF.